A selection of T cell receptor beta chains follows, all from one sample in a study of T cells in Graves' hyperthyroidism and ophthalmopathy. TCRdb redid the calling of the multiplex PCR reads with MiXCR, one entry per CDR3 protein. The table has about 380,000 distinct CDR3 sequences, approximately 17% seen once. Sample: blood. These receptors were collected from a man aged 18 to 35 with Graves' ophthalmopathy. Both conserved end residues are part of each CDR3. D genes are given only for firm matches. For some rows the clone size is stated as once, few or many, or as a class when expanded; others skip it.

v_gene: TRBV20-1
d_gene: .
abundance: .
j_gene: TRBJ2-1
CDR3nt: TGCAGTGCTAGAGATTTACAGGCCTACAATGAGCAGTTCTTC
CDR3aa: CSARDLQAYNEQFF

v_gene: TRBV7-9
d_gene: .
abundance: many
j_gene: TRBJ1-2
CDR3nt: TGTGCCAGCAGCTTTAGGATCACCGACAGCCTCTATGGCTACACCTTC
CDR3aa: CASSFRITDSLYGYTF

v_gene: TRBV9
d_gene: TRBD1
abundance: few
j_gene: TRBJ1-4
CDR3nt: TGTGCCAGCAGCTTTACAGGGGGCAATGAAAAACTGTTTTTT
CDR3aa: CASSFTGGNEKLFF

v_gene: TRBV7-3
d_gene: .
abundance: few
j_gene: TRBJ2-2
CDR3nt: TGTGCCAGCAGCTTATACCCAGGGAAGAGCACCGGGGAGCTGTTTTTT
CDR3aa: CASSLYPGKSTGELFF

v_gene: TRBV7-9
d_gene: TRBD1
abundance: many
j_gene: TRBJ2-5
CDR3nt: TGTGCCAGCAGCTATGGGACAGTGGCAGGGGAGACCCAGTACTTC
CDR3aa: CASSYGTVAGETQYF

v_gene: TRBV5-6
d_gene: .
abundance: many
j_gene: TRBJ2-7
CDR3nt: TGTGCCAGCAGCTTGAGAACCGGGGGCGCAGAAACCTACGAGCAGTACTTC
CDR3aa: CASSLRTGGAETYEQYF

v_gene: TRBV27
d_gene: TRBD1
abundance: many
j_gene: TRBJ1-6
CDR3nt: TGTGCCACATCAGGGGGCTCCTATAATTCACCCCTCCACTTT
CDR3aa: CATSGGSYNSPLHF

v_gene: TRBV24-1
d_gene: .
abundance: .
j_gene: TRBJ2-1
CDR3nt: TGTGCCACCAGTGATGCGTCCAGGGGCAATGAGCAGTTCTTC
CDR3aa: CATSDASRGNEQFF

v_gene: TRBV6-1
d_gene: .
abundance: many
j_gene: TRBJ1-4
CDR3nt: TGTGCCAGCGGGGTCGAGGGTGCAACTAATGAAAAACTGTTTTTT
CDR3aa: CASGVEGATNEKLFF

v_gene: TRBV6-1
d_gene: .
abundance: few
j_gene: TRBJ1-3
CDR3nt: TGTGCCAGCTTAACAGGGAAACTTAGCGGAAACACCATATATTTT
CDR3aa: CASLTGKLSGNTIYF

v_gene: TRBV16
d_gene: .
abundance: many
j_gene: TRBJ2-7
CDR3nt: TGTGCCAGCAGCCAAGCCCTCAGCTCTCGCTACGAGCAGTACTTC
CDR3aa: CASSQALSSRYEQYF

v_gene: TRBV12-3/TRBV12-4
d_gene: TRBD1
abundance: many
j_gene: TRBJ1-1
CDR3nt: TGTGCCAGCAGTCCGACAGGGGTTCCGAACACTGAAGCTTTCTTT
CDR3aa: CASSPTGVPNTEAFF

v_gene: TRBV2
d_gene: .
abundance: many
j_gene: TRBJ1-1
CDR3nt: TGTGCCAGCAGTGAAGGGGCTGGAACTGAAGCTTTCTTT
CDR3aa: CASSEGAGTEAFF

v_gene: TRBV2
d_gene: .
abundance: many
j_gene: TRBJ2-7
CDR3nt: TGTGCCAGCAGTGAGTATCGGGGGTCCTACGAGCAGTACTTC
CDR3aa: CASSEYRGSYEQYF

v_gene: TRBV4-1
d_gene: .
abundance: many
j_gene: TRBJ1-1
CDR3nt: TGCGCCAGCAAAAGGGGGGGGAACACTGAAGCTTTCTTT
CDR3aa: CASKRGGNTEAFF

v_gene: TRBV2
d_gene: .
abundance: many
j_gene: TRBJ1-2
CDR3nt: TGTGCCAGCTCTCACAGAGCCAGGGGCTACACCTTC
CDR3aa: CASSHRARGYTF

v_gene: TRBV7-8
d_gene: TRBD2
abundance: many
j_gene: TRBJ2-1
CDR3nt: TGTGCCAGCAGCTCGCAAGGGGAACTAGCGGGGGGTTCCAATGAGCAGTTCTTC
CDR3aa: CASSSQGELAGGSNEQFF

v_gene: TRBV7-3
d_gene: TRBD2
abundance: once
j_gene: TRBJ2-1
CDR3nt: TGTGCCAGCAGCGAAACCGGGACTAGCGGGGGGGTACTCTACAATGAGCAGTTCTTC
CDR3aa: CASSETGTSGGVLYNEQFF

v_gene: TRBV20-1
d_gene: TRBD2
abundance: many
j_gene: TRBJ2-5
CDR3nt: TGCAGTGCTATGGGACTAGCGAACGACGAGACCCAGTACTTC
CDR3aa: CSAMGLANDETQYF

v_gene: TRBV19
d_gene: TRBD1
abundance: few
j_gene: TRBJ2-1
CDR3nt: TGTGCCAGTAGGGCCGGGACAGGGGGCCTCAATGAGCAGTTCTTC
CDR3aa: CASRAGTGGLNEQFF

v_gene: TRBV2
d_gene: TRBD1
abundance: .
j_gene: TRBJ1-3
CDR3nt: TGTGCCAGCAGCGCTCGGTCAGGGGGCGCTGGAAACACCATATATTTT
CDR3aa: CASSARSGGAGNTIYF

v_gene: TRBV24-1
d_gene: .
abundance: many
j_gene: TRBJ1-1
CDR3nt: TGTGCCACCAGTGAAGGGGACACTGAAGCTTTCTTT
CDR3aa: CATSEGDTEAFF